This T cell receptor (beta chain) was identified during a study of T cell responses to AZD1222 COVID-19 vaccine (dated by TCRdb to the early 2020s). The study in broad terms: A total of 240 or so trial participants underwent TCR sequencing, of whom more than 200 had received two doses of AZD1222 and around 25 had received two doses of the MenACWY control vaccine. Enrollment into the trials was organized by age into subgroups of 18-55, 56-69 and 70-plus years, and those subgroups contained roughly 150, 30 and 60 TCR-sequenced participants, respectively. Study-level results and caveats: The 56-69-year group was small, and its depth increase did not reach significance, likely because of low power. Participants were mostly white British and included more females than males, and it was suggested by the authors that clonal diversity may have been underestimated. The whole spike protein was spanned by vaccine-associated CD4 TCRs, and dominant responses were seen in regions 160-218 and 743-854. Nearly half of unique spike-specific TCRs reportedly recognized epitopes outside regions mutated in the B.1.351 and B.1.1.7 variants. Spike-specific TCR breadth and depth rose significantly after two AZD1222 doses compared with day 0 and with MenACWY recipients. Only a handful of AZD1222 recipients were SARS-CoV-2 seropositive at baseline, limiting conclusions about previously exposed vaccinees. Because no day 14 peak-response samples were available, repertoires were characterized only after the peak T cell response.

This sample's time point label indicates: about 28 days (+/-7) after the second vaccine dose. AZD1222 recipients with second doses at about 4 weeks or about 12 weeks were pooled, because spike-specific TCR depth and breadth did not differ between schedules. Vaccinee samples were obtained from the UK trials COV001 and COV002, which included a single-blind randomized controlled phase 2/3 trial of AZD1222 (ChAdOx1 nCoV-19) in healthy adults. Trial participant PBMC samples were collected at day 0 and day 28 after the second dose for TCRbeta chain sequencing. The trim is 2 bases for V and 1 base for J, with a gap of 10 bases between the germline ends. Per the germline V gene, KGHDR is the CDR1 and SFDVKD is the CDR2. The CDR3, from cysteine to phenylalanine, totals 16 residues. Only the CDR3 DNA is retained, 48 bases long and in frame from the first base. This clone has a handful of counts. The specificity of this receptor is unknown. Nothing much larger sits one base from this clone, and base qualities are not available.

The CDR3 regions of human TCRbeta chains were analyzed by immunosequencing. The published analysis was carried out like this. Repertoire TCRs were matched against a reference library of SARS-CoV-2-specific TCRs generated with the MIRA antigen-specificity platform. Breadth meant the fraction of unique TCRs that were SARS-CoV-2-associated, whereas depth meant the fraction of total T cells that were SARS-CoV-2-associated. Using the MIRA data, each spike-specific TCR was assigned both to the spike region to which the TCR was reactive and to a CD4 or CD8 class. Log10-transformed breadth and depth values were compared by one-way ANOVA with Sidak's multiple comparisons tests. Imported from immuneACCESS, the table was reduced by TCRdb to in-frame sequences with V and J called. These copies leave out some clones; in studies compared against another copy, an unresolved V gene accounts for under half, and the cause of the remainder is not known. D and trimming come from the DNA, and the V and J calls and clone size come from that table. This sample comprises some 58,000 clones, roughly 80% of them detected only once. The ten top clones hold roughly 5.1% of the sample.

The source material was peripheral blood, sampled 28 days after the second AZD1222 dose. Rearrangement joined TRBV24-1 to TRBJ2-2; TRBD1 might be the D gene, on 6 matching bases. The source is an adult who received the AZD1222 COVID-19 vaccine. The CDR3 region reads CATSDSSRGNTGELFF. The nucleotide sequence is given as TGTGCCACCAGTGATTCCTCCAGGGGGAACACCGGGGAGCTGTTTTTT.